This passage covers 14 T cell receptor beta chains from one sample sequenced in a study of cytomegalovirus exposure and HLA in healthy donors. The PCR was carried out with 60 Vbeta primers and 13 Jbeta primers. Produced via immunoSEQ multiplex PCR; TCRdb's table is partial and in-frame only. Of more than 95,000 clones listed, around 80% are singletons. Sequenced: PBMCs. The origin of the receptors is a man under 40 in good health and CMV-seropositive.

The rearrangement joins TRBV4-2 to TRBJ1-2; TRBD1 agrees at 8 bases. V gave up 0 bases and J gave up 7 bases; unmatched junction bases: 7. The germline CDR1 and CDR2 sequences are LGHNA and YNFKEQ. The CDR3 covers 15 residues. The CDR3 sequence is CASSQEAGGMSGYTF. CDR3 sequence (DNA): TGTGCCAGCAGCCAAGAGGCAGGGGGCATGAGTGGCTACACCTTC.

This clone has a handful of counts. The gene calls are TRBV6-5 and TRBJ1-3, with 9 bases matching TRBD1. Trimming took 1 base from V and 7 from J; bases not matched to a gene: 5. Germline V gives CDR1 MNHEY, CDR2 SVGAGI. This CDR3 spans 15 amino acids. DNA for the CDR3: TGTGCCAGCAGTTACTTCGTAGGACAGGGGAACACCATATATTTT. This gives the protein CASSYFVGQGNTIYF.

The genes are TRBV6-5 and TRBJ2-7, with 10 bases aligning to TRBD2. The V and J ends lost 6 bases and 3 bases, in that order; junction bases with no gene match: 5. The CDR3 is 14 amino acids. Germline V gene sequence: CDR1 MNHEY, CDR2 SVGAGI. The CDR3 loop reads CASRLAGGGYEQYF. CDR3 nucleotide sequence: TGTGCCAGCAGGTTAGCGGGGGGCGGCTACGAGCAGTACTTC.

This chain connects TRBV11-2 to TRBJ1-4; 9 bases are a match to TRBD1. Germline values: CDR1 SGHAT, CDR2 FQNNGV. The CDR3 runs to 16 residues. V shed 3 bases, J shed 3 bases, and the junction held 5 bases outside the gene matches. In DNA, the CDR3 is TGTGCCAGCAGCTTTACAGGGGGCGGATCTAATGAAAAACTGTTTTTT. It encodes CASSFTGGGSNEKLFF. Full variable domain (outside the CDR3, taken from reference TRBV11-2 and TRBJ1-4): EAGVAQSPRYKIIEKRQSVAFWCNPISGHATLYWYQQILGQGPKLLIQFQNNGVVDDSQLPKDRFSAERLKGVDSTLKIQPAKLEDSAVYLCASSFTGGGSNEKLFFGSGTQLSVL.

V and J are TRBV2 and TRBJ1-4; D is uncertain. This CDR3 contains 15 residues. The V gene's germline CDR1 is SNHLY and CDR2 FYNNEI. V was cut by 6 bases and J by 4 bases, with 15 bases left in between. CDR3 residues: CASRYLRKNNEKLFF. Written as DNA, the CDR3 is TGTGCCAGCAGGTACCTCAGGAAGAATAATGAAAAACTGTTTTTT.

This clone was recorded a few times. The chain couples TRBV4-3 to TRBJ1-5; unclear D gene. Between the trimmed V and J ends, which lost 1 base and 2 bases, there was a span of 15 bases. The CDR3 sequence is 17 residues long. Germline CDR1 LGHNA, CDR2 YSLEER. The CDR3 reads CASSQVREGWGNQPQHF. The DNA for the CDR3 is TGCGCCAGCAGCCAAGTACGGGAGGGTTGGGGCAATCAGCCCCAGCATTTT.

V is TRBV25-1 and J is TRBJ2-2, with 7 bases that match TRBD1. CDR3 length: 16 residues. V lost 3 bases and J lost 3; bases outside the gene matches: 7. CDR1 MGHDK and CDR2 SYGVNS come from the germline V gene. CDR3 sequence: CASSDPRQGHTGELFF. CDR3 bases: TGTGCCAGCAGTGATCCCCGACAGGGACACACCGGGGAGCTGTTTTTT.

This clone has more than one count but fewer than ten. J is TRBJ2-7 and V is TRBV6-5; TRBD1 matches 9 bases. This CDR3 region has 13 residues. CDR1 MNHEY and CDR2 SVGAGI come from the germline V gene. The junction had 7 bases not matched to a gene; V was cut back by 6 bases and J by 7 bases. The CDR3 DNA reads TGTGCCAGCAGCCTACAGGGGGCGCGGGAGCAGTACTTC. It encodes CASSLQGAREQYF.

The chain is built from TRBV9 and TRBJ1-4, with D perhaps matching TRBD1 (6 bases). The CDR3 extends over 15 amino acids. Trimming took 4 bases from V and 6 from J, leaving 16 bases between them. CDR1 is SGDLS, CDR2 YYNGEE, per germline. In DNA, the CDR3 is TGTGCCAGCAGCCTCTCAGGGGTTGTAGATGAAAAACTGTTTTTT. Amino acids: CASSLSGVVDEKLFF.

The V call is TRBV6-6, the J call TRBJ2-7, with TRBD2 identical over 8 bases. Looked up from germline, CDR1 is MNHNY and CDR2 is SVGAGI (reference sequence). The CDR3 is made up of 14 amino acids. Trimming took 5 bases from V and 1 from J; bases not matched to a gene: 4. CDR3 sequence reads: CASSPTSVSYEQYF. CDR3 nucleotides: TGTGCCAGCAGTCCGACTAGCGTGTCCTACGAGCAGTACTTC.

The V and J genes are TRBV7-2 and TRBJ2-7; D is possibly TRBD1 (6 bases). Looked up from germline, CDR1 is SGHTA and CDR2 is FQGNSA. The CDR3 has 14 residues. The V and J ends lost 5 bases and 0 bases respectively, with 11 bases between them. CDR3 bases: TGTGCCAGCAGCATCCCGGGACACTCCTACGAGCAGTACTTC. This encodes CASSIPGHSYEQYF.

Many counts were recorded for this clone. The chain combines TRBV6-1 with TRBJ1-4; D may be TRBD1 (6 bases). Germline lookup yields CDR1 MNHNS and CDR2 SASEGT. The CDR3 is made up of 15 amino acids. Trimming pared 0 bases from V and 5 bases from J, leaving 10 bases between. This CDR3 reads CASSEAAGGNEKLFF. The CDR3 DNA reads as TGTGCCAGCAGTGAAGCGGCGGGGGGCAATGAAAAACTGTTTTTT.

This CDR3 is CASSPSTSGGLGETQYF. The CDR3 DNA follows: TGTGCCAGCAGCCCGTCGACTAGCGGGGGATTAGGCGAGACCCAGTACTTC. The chain has TRBV5-4 and TRBJ2-5, with 12 bases lining up with TRBD2. The germline CDR1 and CDR2 sequences are SGHNT and YYREEE (reference sequence). The CDR3 runs 17 residues. V lost 4 bases and J lost 5; bases outside the gene matches: 12.

V and J are TRBV7-8 and TRBJ1-4; tentatively, D is TRBD1 (5 bases). Germline values: CDR1 SGHVS, CDR2 FQNEAQ. The V end lost 2 bases, the J end lost 13 bases, and 17 bases lay between the germline ends. This CDR3 region has 14 residues. Here the CDR3 DNA reads TGTGCCAGCAGCTTAAGAACAGGAATTGGTGGACTGTTTTTT. It yields the protein CASSLRTGIGGLFF.